This T cell receptor beta chain emerged from a study of PD-L1 blockade in urothelial cancer. Study information: Patients started atezolizumab around 2014, 1,200 mg intravenously every 3 weeks. Median T cell yield per blood sample was 140,000 to 150,000 cells.

This CDR3 region has 14 residues. The templates were synthetic TCR analogs, and they were spiked into each PCR. Method: immunoSEQ multiplex PCR; TCRdb's copy keeps in-frame clones and lacks some. The sample includes just over 50,000 clones, 60% to 85% of them seen just once. The chain uses TRBV21-1 and TRBJ2-7; TRBD1 is taken as the D call from the table, unchecked against the DNA. TRBV21-1 is a pseudogene. Sample: PBMCs, taken around atezolizumab (anti-PD-L1) treatment. The source is a man between 70 and 80 years old with urothelial cancer. CDR3 nucleotide sequence: TGTGCCAGGGTTGTCACCAGGGGCCCCTACGAGCAGTACTTC. It translates to CARVVTRGPYEQYF.